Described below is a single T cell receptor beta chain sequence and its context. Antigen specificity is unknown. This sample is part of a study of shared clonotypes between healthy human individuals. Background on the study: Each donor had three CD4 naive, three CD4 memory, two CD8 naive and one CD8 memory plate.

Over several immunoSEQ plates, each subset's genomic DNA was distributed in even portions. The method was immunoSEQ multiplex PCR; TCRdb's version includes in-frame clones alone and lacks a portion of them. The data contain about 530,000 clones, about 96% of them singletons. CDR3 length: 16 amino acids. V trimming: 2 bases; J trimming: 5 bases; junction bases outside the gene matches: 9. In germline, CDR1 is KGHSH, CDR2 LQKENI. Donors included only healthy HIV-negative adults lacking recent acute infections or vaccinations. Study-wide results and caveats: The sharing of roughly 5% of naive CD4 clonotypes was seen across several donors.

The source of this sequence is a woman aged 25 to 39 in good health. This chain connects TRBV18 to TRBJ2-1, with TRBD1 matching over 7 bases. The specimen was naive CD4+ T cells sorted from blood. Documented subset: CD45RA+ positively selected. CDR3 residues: CASSPSIGTDNNEQFF. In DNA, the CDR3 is TGTGCCAGCTCACCATCGATAGGGACAGACAACAATGAGCAGTTCTTC.